Sequencing of this TCR beta chain was carried out in a study of blood T cell repertoires in COVID-19. V gave up 0 bases and J gave up 8 bases; unmatched junction bases: 9. The CDR3 is 15 amino acids. In germline, CDR1 is GTSNPN, CDR2 SVGIG (reference sequence). Everyone who took part was roughly 18 to 89 years old, and they came from about 23 US areas. Profiled with immunoSEQ multiplex PCR; TCRdb holds only in-frame clones, not every one. This sample carries about 190,000 clones, approximately 84% of them seen once, and the ten largest clones take 3.2%. Sequencing was performed on PBMCs or T cells enriched from blood (not recorded which). The chain links TRBV30 to TRBJ1-5; 8 positions match TRBD1. The clonotype originates from a woman in her 30s who had recovered from COVID-19. CDR3 DNA: TGTGCCTGGAGTGTCAGGGACAGGCCTGGGAAGCCCCAGCATTTT. It is translated as CAWSVRDRPGKPQHF.